This T cell receptor beta chain was sequenced during a study of OX40 agonist ivuxolimab in advanced cancers. A note on this clone: Its antigen remains unidentified.

The V gene's germline CDR1 is SGDLS and CDR2 YYNGEE. The germline V and J ends were trimmed by 3 bases and 1 base, with 13 bases remaining between them. This CDR3 has 16 amino acids. The protocol was immunoSEQ multiplex PCR, while the TCRdb copy is restricted to in-frame clones and leaves out a portion. Of around 100,000 clones listed, about 91% were seen once; the top ten hold about 0.49%. Study-wide findings and caveats: A proportion of nonresponders additionally exhibited low normalized T-cell clonal expansion.

The TCR sequence derives from an adult with an advanced solid tumor such as melanoma, head and neck, liver or kidney cancer. The sample here was CD4+ or CD8+ T cells sorted from blood, taken in a trial of the OX40 agonist ivuxolimab. V gene TRBV9 combines with J gene TRBJ1-4, with D possibly being TRBD1 (6 bases). As DNA, the CDR3 is TGTGCCAGCAGCGCTCAGCAGGGGCTAACTAATGAAAAACTGTTTTTT. Translation gives CASSAQQGLTNEKLFF.